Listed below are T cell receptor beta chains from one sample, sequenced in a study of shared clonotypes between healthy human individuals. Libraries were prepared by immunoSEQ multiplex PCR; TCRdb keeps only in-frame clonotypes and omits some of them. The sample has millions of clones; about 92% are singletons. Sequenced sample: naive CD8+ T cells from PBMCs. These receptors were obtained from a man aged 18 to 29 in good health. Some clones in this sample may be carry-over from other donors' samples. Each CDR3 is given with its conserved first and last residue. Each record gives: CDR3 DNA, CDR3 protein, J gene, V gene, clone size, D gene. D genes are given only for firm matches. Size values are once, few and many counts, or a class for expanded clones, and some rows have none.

TGTGCCAGCAGTTTCGTGGGGGTGAGCACAGATACGCAGTATTTT,CASSFVGVSTDTQYF,TRBJ2-3,TRBV27,.,.
TGTGCCAGCAGCTCCGGGTACGAGCAGTACTTC,CASSSGYEQYF,TRBJ2-7,TRBV11-3,few,.
TGTGCCAGTAGTCCAGGACAGGGGGCCTCCCCCTCTGAAGCTTTCTTT,CASSPGQGASPSEAFF,TRBJ1-1,TRBV19,.,TRBD1
TGTGCCTGGAGTGTACCGTCCTCCCACTATAATTCACCCCTCCACTTT,CAWSVPSSHYNSPLHF,TRBJ1-6,TRBV30,.,.
TGTGCCAGCAGCCAACATGACAGCCTAACTTCCACAGATACGCAGTATTTT,CASSQHDSLTSTDTQYF,TRBJ2-3,TRBV4-2,.,.
TGTGCCAGCAGCCCTCCGGGGGCCAACGTCCTGACTTTC,CASSPPGANVLTF,TRBJ2-6,TRBV11-1,once,.
TGCGCCAGCAGCCCCCGACAGGGGGCGCCGGAGACCCAGTACTTC,CASSPRQGAPETQYF,TRBJ2-5,TRBV4-1,.,TRBD1
TGTGCCATCGCATGGGACAGCCCAGATACGCAGTATTTT,CAIAWDSPDTQYF,TRBJ2-3,TRBV10-3,once,TRBD1
TGTGCCATCAGTGACTATAGGGAGCGGAGCCAAGAGACCCAGTACTTC,CAISDYRERSQETQYF,TRBJ2-5,TRBV10-3,.,.
TGTGCCAGCAGCCCTCGCGGACAGGGGGACGCAATTCAGTACTTC,CASSPRGQGDAIQYF,TRBJ2-4,TRBV28,.,TRBD1
TGTGCCAGCAGCACCCAAGGACAGGACTATGGCTACACCTTC,CASSTQGQDYGYTF,TRBJ1-2,TRBV7-9,.,TRBD1
TGTGCCAGCAGCTCAGAGACTAGCAGAACCCAAGAGACCCAGTACTTC,CASSSETSRTQETQYF,TRBJ2-5,TRBV7-9,.,TRBD2
TGTGCCAGCAGAGACCGGGTTAACAATGAGCAGTTCTTC,CASRDRVNNEQFF,TRBJ2-1,TRBV7-2,.,.
TGTGCCAGCGGGGGGGGCTCAATGGAGATGTACGAGCAGTACTTC,CASGGGSMEMYEQYF,TRBJ2-7,TRBV28,.,.
TGTGCCAGCAGCTCACTGGTTTTGGGGGCGAATGAGCAGTTCTTC,CASSSLVLGANEQFF,TRBJ2-1,TRBV11-2,.,.
TGCGCCAGCAGCCAAGAGCGAGTCACCTACGAGCAGTACTTC,CASSQERVTYEQYF,TRBJ2-7,TRBV4-1,.,.
TGTGCCAGCAGTTTTAGTACAGGGGCAGAGACCCAGTACTTC,CASSFSTGAETQYF,TRBJ2-5,TRBV28,.,TRBD1
TGTGCCAGCAGCCCCCCCTGGGGACAGGGGGGTGATACGCAGTATTTT,CASSPPWGQGGDTQYF,TRBJ2-3,TRBV7-9,once,TRBD1
TGTGCCAGCAGGGGGGAGCAGTACTTC,CASRGEQYF,TRBJ2-7,TRBV28,few,.
TGTGCCACCAGCAGTGGGCTTCAAGAAAAACTGTTTTTT,CATSSGLQEKLFF,TRBJ1-4,TRBV15,once,.
TGTGCCAGCAGCCTCGGACGGGCCGTGAAGGGGCAGTTCTTC,CASSLGRAVKGQFF,TRBJ2-1,TRBV27,once,.
TGTGCCAGCAGCTTAGTGACCTACGAGCAGTACTTC,CASSLVTYEQYF,TRBJ2-7,TRBV7-9,.,.
TGTGCCAGCAGTTTATCCCCCGGGACAGGGGTCTATGGCTACACCTTC,CASSLSPGTGVYGYTF,TRBJ1-2,TRBV27,.,TRBD1
TGTGCCAGCAGTCCTACCTACATGTCAACGAGGGGGGAAGAGACCCAGTACTTC,CASSPTYMSTRGEETQYF,TRBJ2-5,TRBV28,.,.
TGTGCCAGCAGTTTAACAGGGAGGGACAATGAGCAGTTCTTC,CASSLTGRDNEQFF,TRBJ2-1,TRBV27,.,.
TGTGCCAGCAGCTCCAGAATTACCGGGACAGAGTTCTCCTACGAGCAGTACTTC,CASSSRITGTEFSYEQYF,TRBJ2-7,TRBV11-2,.,TRBD1
TGTGCCAGCAGCTTAGCAGGGGAGGTCTACGAGCAGTACTTC,CASSLAGEVYEQYF,TRBJ2-7,TRBV11-2,.,.
TGTGCCAGCAGCTCAACCCGACTAGTGGCCTACGAGCAGTACTTC,CASSSTRLVAYEQYF,TRBJ2-7,TRBV13,.,.
TGTGCCAGCAGCCCCTTATCCGGGACTAGCGGGAGTATAGAGACCCAGTACTTC,CASSPLSGTSGSIETQYF,TRBJ2-5,TRBV27,.,TRBD2
TGTGCCAGCAGCACAAAAACAGGGGACCATGAGCAGTTCTTC,CASSTKTGDHEQFF,TRBJ2-1,TRBV11-2,.,TRBD1
TGCAGCGTTAGTCAGCCCTACGAGCAGTACTTC,CSVSQPYEQYF,TRBJ2-7,TRBV29-1,.,.
TGTGCCAGCAGTGAGGACAGGAGTTACGAGCAGTACTTC,CASSEDRSYEQYF,TRBJ2-7,TRBV6-1,.,TRBD1
TGTGCCAGCAGTTTCCGCCACGCCCAGTACTTC,CASSFRHAQYF,TRBJ2-5,TRBV28,.,.
TGTGCCAGCAGAGAATCCTACTATGGCTACACCTTC,CASRESYYGYTF,TRBJ1-2,TRBV2,.,.
TGTGCCAGCAGTCCAAGTGAGGGTAGGGATGAGCAGTTCTTC,CASSPSEGRDEQFF,TRBJ2-1,TRBV27,.,.
TGTGCCTGGAGTACAAGATCGCAGCCTACGTATGGCTACACCTTC,CAWSTRSQPTYGYTF,TRBJ1-2,TRBV30,.,.
TGCGCCAGCAGCTTGCAACAGTTTGGCTCTGGAAACACCATATATTTT,CASSLQQFGSGNTIYF,TRBJ1-3,TRBV5-1,.,.
TGTGCCAGCAGCTTGGATCGGGGGACTGGAAACACCATATATTTT,CASSLDRGTGNTIYF,TRBJ1-3,TRBV5-4,.,.
TGTGCCAGCAGATCGATGAGACAGGGGTCCTTAAATACGCAGTATTTT,CASRSMRQGSLNTQYF,TRBJ2-3,TRBV21-1,.,.
TGCGCCAGCAGCTCAACTAGGGTCAATGAGCAGTTCTTC,CASSSTRVNEQFF,TRBJ2-1,TRBV5-1,.,.
TGCGCCAGCAGGGATGGGTACTCTGGAAACACCATATATTTT,CASRDGYSGNTIYF,TRBJ1-3,TRBV5-1,.,.
TGCAGCGTTGTCGGCGGTACCGGGACTAGACCTCTGGATACGCAGTATTTT,CSVVGGTGTRPLDTQYF,TRBJ2-3,TRBV29-1,.,TRBD2
TGTGCCAGCAGTCGGAAGGGGGCAGGTTGGGAGCAGTACTTC,CASSRKGAGWEQYF,TRBJ2-7,TRBV7-9,.,TRBD1
TGTGCCAGCAGTTTACGGACAGTATACAATGAGCAGTTCTTC,CASSLRTVYNEQFF,TRBJ2-1,TRBV28,.,.
TGTGCCAGCAGCTTAGCTCGGACTAGCGGGAGCTACGAGCAGTACTTC,CASSLARTSGSYEQYF,TRBJ2-7,TRBV7-9,.,TRBD2
TGTGCCAGCCCAATCGATTCTGGGGCCAACGTCCTGACTTTC,CASPIDSGANVLTF,TRBJ2-6,TRBV2,.,.
TGCGCCAGCAGCTTGAGACTAGCGGGAGCTAATGAGCAGTTCTTC,CASSLRLAGANEQFF,TRBJ2-1,TRBV5-1,.,TRBD2
TGTGCCAGCAGTCCACACCCTCCGGGCTACACCTTC,CASSPHPPGYTF,TRBJ1-2,TRBV7-9,.,.